This T cell receptor beta chain came from a study of blood T cell repertoires in COVID-19. Study details: Specimens from acute and convalescent COVID-19 originated in the United States, Italy and Spain.

Method: immunoSEQ multiplex PCR; TCRdb's copy keeps in-frame clones and lacks some. The sample records approximately 15,000 clones, 85% to 90% being singletons. The length of the CDR3 is 16 residues. Germline CDR1 SGHAT, CDR2 FQNNGV. Trimming removed 1 base at V and 4 bases at J, with 16 bases between. The V gene is TRBV11-2, the J gene TRBJ1-2; D unclear. The specimen sequenced was peripheral blood. The TCR sequence derives from a woman aged 70-85 years in a cohort sampled during active or convalescent COVID-19. CDR3 sequence reads: CASSLVGFRSSYGYTF. The DNA for the CDR3 is TGTGCCAGCAGCTTAGTGGGCTTCCGTTCGAGCTATGGCTACACCTTC.